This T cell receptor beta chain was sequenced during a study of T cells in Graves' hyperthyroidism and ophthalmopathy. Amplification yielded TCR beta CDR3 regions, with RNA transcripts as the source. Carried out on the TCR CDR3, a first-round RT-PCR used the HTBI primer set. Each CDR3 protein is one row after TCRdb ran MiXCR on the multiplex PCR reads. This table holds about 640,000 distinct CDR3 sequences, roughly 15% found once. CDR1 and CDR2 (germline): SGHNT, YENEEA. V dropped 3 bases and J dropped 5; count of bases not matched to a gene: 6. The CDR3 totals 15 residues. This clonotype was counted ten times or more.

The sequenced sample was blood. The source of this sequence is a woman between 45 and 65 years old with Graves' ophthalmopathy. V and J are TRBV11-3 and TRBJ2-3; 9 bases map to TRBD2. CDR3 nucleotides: TGTGCCAGCAGCTTGGGGACTAGCCAAAAAGATACGCAGTATTTT. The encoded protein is CASSLGTSQKDTQYF. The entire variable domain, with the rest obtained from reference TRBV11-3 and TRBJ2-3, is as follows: EAGVVQSPRYKIIEKKQPVAFWCNPISGHNTLYWYLQNLGQGPELLIRYENEEAVDDSQLPKDRFSAERLKGVDSTLKIQPAELGDSAVYLCASSLGTSQKDTQYFGPGTRLTVL.